Sequencing of this T cell receptor beta chain was carried out in a study of CXCR3-negative and CXCR3-positive naive CD8 T cells (dated by TCRdb to 2018 to 2020). Notes on the research overall: In total, roughly 140 million TRB reads were obtained, which works out to roughly 1.5 +/- 0.3 million reads per library. The diversity and physicochemical repertoire analyses included around 10 donors pooled from two independent experiments. TRBV-TRBJ cluster analysis included naive subsets from 5 or 6 donors and memory cells from 3 donors. On the study overall, not on this receptor specifically: Compared with CXCR3-negative naive cells, CXCR3-positive naive cells had TRB CDR3s with higher hydrophobicity (lower Kidera factor 4), lower energy, and higher strength and volume indices. TRBV-TRBJ usage was similar between naive CXCR3-negative and CXCR3-positive cells from the same donor, while memory cells showed distinct patterns. CXCR3 expression partially decreased after cryopreservation, so most assays used freshly isolated PBMCs. Repertoire diversity was comparably high in both naive subsets but much lower in memory CD8+ T cells. Because surface CD5, which is linked to self-reactivity in mice, was comparable between the naive subsets, TCR interaction strength was also inferred from TRB CDR3 physicochemical properties.

Details on this clonotype: Which antigen it targets is not known.

CDR1 and CDR2 were assigned from the germline V gene (reference sequence) as SEHNR and FQNEAQ. The CDR3 has 13 amino acids, counting the end cysteine and phenylalanine. No DNA sequence is on record. Sequencing relied on a NextSeq 550. The Human TCR Profiling Kit (MiLaboratory) was used to prepare UMI-labeled 5' RACE TRB cDNA libraries. The full amount of extracted RNA was used for cDNA synthesis, and the full amount of resulting cDNA was used for PCR amplification. Libraries were prepared in parallel with an identical number of PCR cycles. Turning to the authors' computational methods: MIGEC and MiXCR extracted about 50,000 +/- 10,000 unique UMI-labeled TRB cDNA molecules per library, requiring at least two reads per UMI. Each library averaged 40,000 +/- 10,000 functional in-frame TRB CDR3 nucleotide clonotypes without stop codons. After downsampling to 5000 UMI-labeled TRB molecules per sample, diversity metrics, including normalized Shannon-Wiener and Chao1, were computed in VDJtools. For the central five CDR3 residues, VDJtools calculated physicochemical properties weighted by clonotype size, namely interaction energy, strength, volume and Kidera factor 4. One entry per CDR3 protein sequence results from the TCRdb reprocessing of the reads, with DNA left out. The V and J calls and clone size are TCRdb's, not the authors'. For this sample, the table gives some 150,000 distinct CDR3 sequences. Approximately 0.27% of the sample goes to the ten largest clones.

Each CD8+ T cell subset was flow-sorted in triplicate, and some 310,000 cells per subset were placed directly into RLT lysis buffer. To exclude memory contaminants, naive CD8+ T cells were stringently defined as CD45RO-CCR7+CD27+CD95-. Standard density gradient centrifugation was used to isolate peripheral blood mononuclear cells from buffy coats. A FACSAria III was used to flow-sort naive CD8+ T cells into CXCR3-negative and CXCR3-positive populations. Total RNA was extracted from sorted cells using an RNeasy Mini Kit. The sequence was collected from a human donor in good health. Some clones in this sample may be carry-over from other donors' samples. This chain is built from TRBV7-9 and TRBJ2-5. The material sequenced was naive CXCR3+ CD8+ T cells from blood. The meaning of the sample's cell subset or site label: CD45RO-CCR7+CD27+CD95- naive CD8+ T cells expressing CXCR3 (TNR3+). The CDR3 reads CASSLGTQETQYF.